This entry concerns a single TCR beta chain. The data are from a study of long-term antiretroviral therapy in people with HIV. At the survey level, the v3.0 immunoSEQ assay was run. TCRdb keeps only in-frame clones here, not all; method: immunoSEQ multiplex PCR. The sample records 17,000 or so clones, 85% to 90% being singletons. In germline, CDR1 is ENHRY, CDR2 SYGVKD. The ends were cut back, 8 bases at V and 1 base at J, with 12 bases in the middle. This CDR3 region has 15 residues. This TCR was recovered from a middle-aged man with HIV. The chain carries TRBV10-3 and TRBJ1-6; D unclear. Sequences were derived from unsorted PBMCs, sampled 4.2 years after starting antiretroviral therapy. The CDR3, as DNA: TGTGCCATCGGTAACGGTTCGTCCTATAATTCACCCCTCCACTTT. This gives the protein CAIGNGSSYNSPLHF.